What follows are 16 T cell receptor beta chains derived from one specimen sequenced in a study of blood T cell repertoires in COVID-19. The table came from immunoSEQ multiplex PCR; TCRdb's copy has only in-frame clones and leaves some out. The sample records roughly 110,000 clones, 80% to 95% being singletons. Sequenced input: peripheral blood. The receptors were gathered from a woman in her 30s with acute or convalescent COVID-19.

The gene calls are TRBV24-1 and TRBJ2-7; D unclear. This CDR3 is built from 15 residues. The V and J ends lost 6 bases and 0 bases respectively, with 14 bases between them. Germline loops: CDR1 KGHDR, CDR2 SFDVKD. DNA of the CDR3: TGTGCCACCAGTCGATCAGGCGCATACTCCTACGAGCAGTACTTC. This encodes CATSRSGAYSYEQYF.

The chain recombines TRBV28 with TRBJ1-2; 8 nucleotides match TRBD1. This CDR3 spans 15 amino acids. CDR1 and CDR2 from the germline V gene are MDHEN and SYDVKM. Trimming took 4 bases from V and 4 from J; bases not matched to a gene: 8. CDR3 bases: TGTGCCAGCAGTTCGGCAGGGGGCCGGGGCTATGGCTACACCTTC. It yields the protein CASSSAGGRGYGYTF.

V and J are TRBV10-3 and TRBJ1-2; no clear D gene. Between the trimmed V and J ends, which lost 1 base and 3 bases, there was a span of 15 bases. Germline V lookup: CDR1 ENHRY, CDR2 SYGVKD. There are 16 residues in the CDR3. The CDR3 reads CAISELLAEEDYGYTF. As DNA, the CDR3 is TGTGCCATCAGTGAGTTATTGGCAGAAGAAGACTATGGCTACACCTTC.

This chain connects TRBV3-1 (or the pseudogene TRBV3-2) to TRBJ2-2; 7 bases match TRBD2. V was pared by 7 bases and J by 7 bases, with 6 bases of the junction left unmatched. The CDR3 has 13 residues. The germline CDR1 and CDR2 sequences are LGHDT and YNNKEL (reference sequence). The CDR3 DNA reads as TGTGCCAGCACCGGACTAGAGAACGGGGAGCTGTTTTTT. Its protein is CASTGLENGELFF.

The CDR3 DNA sequence: TGTGCCAGCAGCCAAGGAGAGTTTGAGCCCTCTGGAAACACCATATATTTT. As protein: CASSQGEFEPSGNTIYF. The rearrangement uses TRBV4-2 and TRBJ1-3; no clear D. CDR3 size: 17 residues. The germline CDR1 and CDR2 sequences are LGHNA and YNFKEQ. V was cut by 1 base and J by 0 bases, with 13 bases left in between.

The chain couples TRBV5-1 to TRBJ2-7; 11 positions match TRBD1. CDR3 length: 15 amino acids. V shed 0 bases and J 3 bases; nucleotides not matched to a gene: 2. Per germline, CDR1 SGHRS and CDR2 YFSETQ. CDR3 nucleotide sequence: TGCGCCAGCAGCTTGGGAGGGACAGGGGGCTACGAGCAGTACTTC. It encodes CASSLGGTGGYEQYF.

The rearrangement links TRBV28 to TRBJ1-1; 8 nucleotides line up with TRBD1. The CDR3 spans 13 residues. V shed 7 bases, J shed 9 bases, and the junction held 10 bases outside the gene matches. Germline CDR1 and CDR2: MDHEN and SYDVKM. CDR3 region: CASTEQGGIQAFF. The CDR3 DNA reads TGTGCCAGCACCGAACAGGGGGGGATACAAGCTTTCTTT.

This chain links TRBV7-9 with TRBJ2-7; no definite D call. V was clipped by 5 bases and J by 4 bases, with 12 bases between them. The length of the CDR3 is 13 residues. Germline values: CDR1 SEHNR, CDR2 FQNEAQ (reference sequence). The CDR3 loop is CASSQTEVYEQYF. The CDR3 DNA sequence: TGTGCCAGCAGCCAGACTGAAGTATACGAGCAGTACTTC.

The CDR3, as DNA: TGTGCCAGCAGGACCAACAGGGACTACAATGAGCAGTTCTTC. This encodes CASRTNRDYNEQFF. The genes are TRBV28 and TRBJ2-1, with D possibly matching TRBD1 (6 bases). This CDR3 spans 14 amino acids. Trimming took off 6 bases at V and 3 bases at J, with 12 bases between the two ends. Looked up from germline, CDR1 is MDHEN and CDR2 is SYDVKM.

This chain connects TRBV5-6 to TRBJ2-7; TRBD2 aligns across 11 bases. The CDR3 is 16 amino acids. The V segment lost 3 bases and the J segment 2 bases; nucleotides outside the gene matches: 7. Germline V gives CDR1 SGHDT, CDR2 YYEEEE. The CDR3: CASSWRSSGRPYEQYF. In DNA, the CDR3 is TGTGCCAGCAGCTGGAGGTCTAGCGGGAGGCCCTACGAGCAGTACTTC.

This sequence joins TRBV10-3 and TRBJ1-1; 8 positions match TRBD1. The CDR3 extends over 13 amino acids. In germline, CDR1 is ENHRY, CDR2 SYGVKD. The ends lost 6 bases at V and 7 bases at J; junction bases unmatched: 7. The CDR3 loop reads CAIRTFDRGEAFF. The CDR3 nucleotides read TGTGCCATCAGAACATTCGACAGGGGTGAAGCTTTCTTT.

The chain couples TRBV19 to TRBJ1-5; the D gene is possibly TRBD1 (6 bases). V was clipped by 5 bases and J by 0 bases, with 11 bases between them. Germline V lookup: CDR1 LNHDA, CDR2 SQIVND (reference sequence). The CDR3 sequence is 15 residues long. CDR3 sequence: CASSGGGGSNQPQHF. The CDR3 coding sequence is TGTGCCAGTAGTGGGGGCGGCGGTAGCAATCAGCCCCAGCATTTT.

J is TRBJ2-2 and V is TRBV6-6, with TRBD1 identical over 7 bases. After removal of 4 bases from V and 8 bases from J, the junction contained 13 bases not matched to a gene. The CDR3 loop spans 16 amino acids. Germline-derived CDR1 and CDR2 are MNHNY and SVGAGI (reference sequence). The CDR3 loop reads CASSFGTATQPGELFF. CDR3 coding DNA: TGTGCCAGCAGTTTCGGGACAGCGACCCAGCCGGGGGAGCTGTTTTTT.

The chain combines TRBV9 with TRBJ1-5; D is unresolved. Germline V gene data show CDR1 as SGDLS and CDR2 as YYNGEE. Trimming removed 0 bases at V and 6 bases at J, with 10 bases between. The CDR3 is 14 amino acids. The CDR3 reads CASSVDGAGQPQHF. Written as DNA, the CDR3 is TGTGCCAGCAGCGTAGACGGTGCGGGTCAGCCCCAGCATTTT. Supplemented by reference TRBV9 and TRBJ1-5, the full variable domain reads DSGVTQTPKHLITATGQRVTLRCSPRSGDLSVYWYQQSLDQGLQFLIQYYNGEERAKGNILERFSAQQFPDLHSELNLSSLELGDSALYFCASSVDGAGQPQHFGDGTRLSIL.

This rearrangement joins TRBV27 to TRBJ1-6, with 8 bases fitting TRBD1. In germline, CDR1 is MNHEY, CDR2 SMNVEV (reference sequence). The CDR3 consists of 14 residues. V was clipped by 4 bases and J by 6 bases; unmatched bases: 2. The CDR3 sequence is CASSSDRGNSPLHF. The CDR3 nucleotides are TGTGCCAGCAGTTCCGACAGGGGTAATTCACCCCTCCACTTT.

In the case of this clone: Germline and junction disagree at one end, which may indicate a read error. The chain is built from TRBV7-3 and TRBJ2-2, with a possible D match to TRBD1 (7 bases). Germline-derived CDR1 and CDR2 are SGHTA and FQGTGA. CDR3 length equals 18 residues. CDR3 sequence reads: CASSPLRVAGTANGGLFF. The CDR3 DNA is TGTGCCAGCAGCCCCCTAAGGGTCGCCGGGACAGCTAACGGGGGGCTGTTTTTT.